The sequence of this TCR beta chain was determined in a study of blood T cell repertoires in COVID-19. Whole-study context: Samples of COVID-19 (acute and convalescent) were obtained from the United States, Italy and Spain.

Seattle cases were enrolled at active infection and followed longitudinally. The authors' processing: Reference gene primer amplification yielded estimated nucleated cell counts. The data were produced by immunoSEQ multiplex PCR, yet TCRdb's version contains in-frame clones alone and is incomplete. Clonal size and the V and J genes are those of that table, whereas D and trimming came from the DNA. The table includes around 270,000 clones, about 90% detected once. The CDR3 is 15 amino acids. CDR1 is SNHLY and CDR2 is FYNNEI in the germline V gene. With 2 bases clipped from V and 4 bases from J, the junction kept 3 bases outside the gene matches.

This TCR was sampled from a person under 30 with COVID-19, enrolled during active disease. This sequence joins TRBV2 and TRBJ2-1; 9 bases fit TRBD1. Material: peripheral blood. The CDR3 DNA follows: TGTGCCAGCAGTGAAAGGACAGGGGCATACAATGAGCAGTTCTTC. Translated: CASSERTGAYNEQFF.